These T cell receptor beta chains were read from a single sample in a study of blood T cell repertoires in COVID-19. The protocol was immunoSEQ multiplex PCR, while the TCRdb copy is restricted to in-frame clones and leaves out a portion. The data show 70,000 to 90,000 clones, roughly 86% seen once. The sequenced sample consisted of peripheral blood. These receptors all come from a man aged 45 to 65 with acute or convalescent COVID-19. Each CDR3 is given with its conserved first and last residue. D genes are given only for firm matches. Clone sizes are given selectively: once, few, many, or a class where the clone is expanded.

CDR3	DNA	V	J	size	D
CSVEPPGTEAFF	TGCAGCGTTGAACCCCCGGGGACTGAAGCTTTCTTT	TRBV29-1	TRBJ1-1	.	.
CASSLGLGGRRNTGELFF	TGCGCCAGCAGCTTGGGTCTGGGGGGTCGGAGAAACACCGGGGAGCTGTTTTTT	TRBV5-1	TRBJ2-2	.	.
CASSPYTRQSNSPLHF	TGTGCCAGCTCACCTTACACAAGACAGAGTAATTCACCCCTCCACTTT	TRBV18	TRBJ1-6	.	.
CASGLPGQGGTGELFF	TGTGCTAGTGGTTTACCGGGACAGGGTGGTACCGGGGAGCTGTTTTTT	TRBV12-5	TRBJ2-2	.	TRBD1
CASSLVTGGEKLFF	TGTGCCAGCAGCTTGGTGACAGGGGGGGAAAAACTGTTTTTT	TRBV5-6	TRBJ1-4	.	TRBD1
CASSDWTGGYEQYF	TGTGCCAGCAGTGACTGGACAGGGGGCTACGAGCAGTACTTC	TRBV2	TRBJ2-7	.	TRBD1
CASTQTMGQGADTQYF	TGTGCCAGCACTCAGACGATGGGGCAGGGCGCAGATACGCAGTATTTT	TRBV5-4	TRBJ2-3	once	.
CASSIRGGAGELFF	TGTGCCAGTAGTATACGAGGGGGGGCCGGGGAGCTGTTTTTT	TRBV19	TRBJ2-2	.	.
CASGDTGSNTEAFF	TGTGCCAGCGGGGATACAGGGTCAAACACTGAAGCTTTCTTT	TRBV2	TRBJ1-1	.	.
CASSPTSNTEAFF	TGTGCCAGCAGCCCGACTTCGAACACTGAAGCTTTCTTT	TRBV27	TRBJ1-1	.	.
CASSLGDRVYEQYF	TGTGCCAGCAGTTTAGGGGACAGGGTTTACGAGCAGTACTTC	TRBV28	TRBJ2-7	.	TRBD1
CASRGRREKLFF	TGTGCCTCCAGGGGGCGCAGGGAAAAACTGTTTTTT	TRBV9	TRBJ1-4	.	TRBD1
CASSVVGTSTDTQYF	TGTGCCAGCAGCGTAGTGGGGACTAGCACAGATACGCAGTATTTT	TRBV9	TRBJ2-3	.	.
CAREHPRGAFYEQYF	TGCGCCAGGGAACACCCGCGCGGGGCGTTCTACGAGCAGTACTTC	TRBV23-1	TRBJ2-7	.	.
CASSSTGQGNYEQYF	TGTGCCAGCTCATCGACGGGACAGGGAAACTACGAGCAGTACTTC	TRBV18	TRBJ2-7	.	TRBD1
CASSRIEGQSLIRLTF	TGTGCCAGCAGCCGAATTGAGGGACAGAGCCTCATACGCCTGACTTTC	TRBV3-1/TRBV3-2	TRBJ2-6	.	TRBD1
CASSVEGSKSGELFF	TGTGCCAGCAGCGTAGAGGGGTCGAAGTCCGGGGAGCTGTTTTTT	TRBV9	TRBJ2-2	.	.
CASSLQGRNEQFF	TGTGCCAGCAGTTTACAGGGGCGGAATGAGCAGTTCTTC	TRBV27	TRBJ2-1	.	.
CASSLIARQETQYF	TGTGCCAGCAGCTTAATCGCCAGACAAGAGACCCAGTACTTC	TRBV11-2	TRBJ2-5	.	.
CASSESEGFYGYTF	TGTGCCAGCAGTGAATCGGAGGGATTCTATGGCTACACCTTC	TRBV6-1	TRBJ1-2	.	.
CASSANSLSTDTQYF	TGTGCCAGTAGTGCAAACTCCCTCAGCACAGATACGCAGTATTTT	TRBV19	TRBJ2-3	.	.
CSVVDRGRIKTQYF	TGCAGCGTTGTCGACAGGGGGCGCATAAAGACCCAGTACTTC	TRBV29-1	TRBJ2-5	.	TRBD1
CANLRVGYTF	TGTGCCAACCTGAGGGTTGGCTACACCTTC	TRBV6-5	TRBJ1-2	.	.
CASSDRTGSPLHF	TGTGCCAGTAGTGATCGGACAGGTTCACCCCTCCACTTT	TRBV19	TRBJ1-6	once	TRBD1
CATQGAGFGSPLHF	TGTGCCACCCAGGGGGCAGGGTTCGGTTCACCCCTCCACTTT	TRBV19	TRBJ1-6	.	TRBD1
CASSAQTRGSSYNEQFF	TGTGCCAGCAGCGCCCAAACCAGGGGAAGCTCCTACAATGAGCAGTTCTTC	TRBV9	TRBJ2-1	.	.
CASSPLGATNEKLFF	TGTGCCAGCTCACCACTGGGAGCAACTAATGAAAAACTGTTTTTT	TRBV18	TRBJ1-4	.	.
CASSVRAGRDTGELFF	TGTGCCAGCAGCGTGAGGGCTGGGCGGGACACCGGGGAGCTGTTTTTT	TRBV9	TRBJ2-2	.	.
CASSPRGGISYEQYF	TGTGCCAGCAGCCCTCGGGGGGGGATCTCCTACGAGCAGTACTTC	TRBV3-1/TRBV3-2	TRBJ2-7	.	TRBD2
CASSLAAVEGEPQHF	TGTGCCAGCAGCTTAGCGGCCGTCGAAGGAGAGCCCCAGCATTTT	TRBV7-9	TRBJ1-5	.	.
CASSKEEGAPLNYGYTF	TGTGCCAGCAGCAAAGAAGAGGGGGCACCCCTAAACTATGGCTACACCTTC	TRBV21-1	TRBJ1-2	.	.
CASSLNPAGGSTQYF	TGTGCCAGCAGCTTAAATCCAGCGGGGGGGTCTACCCAGTACTTC	TRBV7-3	TRBJ2-5	.	TRBD2
CASSHGQGANSPLHF	TGCGCCAGCAGCCATGGACAGGGGGCTAATTCACCCCTCCACTTT	TRBV4-1	TRBJ1-6	few	TRBD1
CAWSPWGGHTDTQYF	TGTGCCTGGAGTCCCTGGGGCGGCCACACAGATACGCAGTATTTT	TRBV30	TRBJ2-3	.	.
CASAGAGNSPLHF	TGTGCCAGCGCTGGGGCTGGGAATTCACCCCTCCACTTT	TRBV25-1	TRBJ1-6	.	.
CASTIQGGGGTEAFF	TGTGCCAGCACCATACAGGGGGGGGGTGGCACTGAAGCTTTCTTT	TRBV5-4	TRBJ1-1	.	TRBD1
CASSSTATNEKLFF	TGTGCCAGCAGCTCAACAGCAACTAATGAAAAACTGTTTTTT	TRBV6-5	TRBJ1-4	.	.
CASSKGTVDTEAFF	TGCGCCAGCAGCAAAGGGACAGTGGACACTGAAGCTTTCTTT	TRBV5-1	TRBJ1-1	.	TRBD1
CASSHMGQGMVGYTF	TGTGCCAGCAGCCATATGGGACAGGGCATGGTCGGCTACACCTTC	TRBV3-1/TRBV3-2	TRBJ1-2	.	TRBD1
CASSLGGTGNYEQYF	TGCGCCAGCAGCTTGGGGGGGACAGGGAACTACGAGCAGTACTTC	TRBV5-1	TRBJ2-7	.	TRBD1
CASSVRGSPTGHEQFF	TGTGCCAGCAGCGTACGGGGCTCCCCTACAGGGCATGAGCAGTTCTTC	TRBV9	TRBJ2-1	.	.
CASSPRQGRASGANVLTF	TGTGCCAGCAGCCCCCGACAGGGTCGGGCATCTGGGGCCAACGTCCTGACTTTC	TRBV3-1/TRBV3-2	TRBJ2-6	few	TRBD1
CASSVGRVSTDTQYF	TGTGCCAGCAGCGTCGGGCGGGTTAGTACAGATACGCAGTATTTT	TRBV9	TRBJ2-3	once	.
CASSLNLPVGSSYEQYF	TGTGCCAGCAGTTTAAACCTCCCGGTCGGGAGCTCCTACGAGCAGTACTTC	TRBV27	TRBJ2-7	.	.
CASSSTTSGGPIHLYEQYF	TGCGCCAGCAGCTCCACTACTAGCGGGGGCCCCATCCACTTATACGAGCAGTACTTC	TRBV5-1	TRBJ2-7	.	TRBD2
CASSSRGSYNEQFF	TGTGCCAGCAGCTCACGGGGCTCCTACAATGAGCAGTTCTTC	TRBV5-4	TRBJ2-1	.	.
CASSNRVQETQYF	TGTGCCAGCAGCAACAGAGTGCAAGAGACCCAGTACTTC	TRBV7-2	TRBJ2-5	few	.
CSARVPGRAFF	TGCAGTGCTAGGGTTCCTGGCCGAGCTTTCTTT	TRBV20-1	TRBJ1-1	.	.
CASSKRGGDNQPQHF	TGTGCCAGCAGCAAACGGGGGGGGGACAATCAGCCCCAGCATTTT	TRBV3-1/TRBV3-2	TRBJ1-5	.	.
CASSPPSGGIYNEQFF	TGTGCCAGCTCACCTCCTAGCGGGGGGATTTACAATGAGCAGTTCTTC	TRBV18	TRBJ2-1	.	TRBD2
CASSQDPPRAGRINQPQHF	TGCGCCAGCAGCCAAGATCCCCCGAGGGCAGGGAGGATCAATCAGCCCCAGCATTTT	TRBV4-1	TRBJ1-5	.	.
CASSPPIGQSLETQYF	TGTGCCAGCTCACCACCGATCGGACAGTCGTTAGAGACCCAGTACTTC	TRBV18	TRBJ2-5	.	.
CASRGQGSTEAFF	TGTGCCAGCAGGGGACAGGGATCCACTGAAGCTTTCTTT	TRBV6-5	TRBJ1-1	.	TRBD1